This T cell receptor (beta chain) was sequenced during a study of cytomegalovirus exposure and HLA in healthy donors (dated by TCRdb to between 2016 and 2019). With respect to the entire study: An earlier analysis of several hundred of the donors reported approximately 300 Gb of sequence data and 95 million to 120 million unique TCR beta sequences obtained from about 179 million T cells. Of the 300 to 450 genotyped donors, 81% were placed in the genetic ancestry cluster associated with self-reported Caucasian donors. A later analysis re-analyzed previously published TCR beta repertoires from 650 to 800 donors and added high-resolution HLA genotyping to study TCR occurrence patterns. An earlier analysis of approximately 630 of the donors applied high-throughput TCR beta sequencing to assess whether each TCR beta V gene segment acted as functional or pseudogenic. Every discovery cohort repertoire had been produced on one sequencing platform. The study was designed to test whether signatures of past pathogen exposure could be identified by cataloging public T cell receptors. About 5 DR-DQ haplotypes were handled as single units for association and clustering, since linkage in the cohort was strong. Across some 400 genotyped donors of the cohort, an average of about 250,000 unique TCR beta nucleotide sequences per donor were sequenced, and 15% to 20% of those sequences were non-productive. An early release that covered several hundred HLA-typed donors contained approximately 300 gigabases of sequencing data and approximately 85 million unique TCR sequences. Typing coverage differed by locus: A, B, C, DRB1 and DQB1 were typed in roughly 620-640 donors, DQA1 in 500 to 550, DPA1 in around 610, and DPB1 in 472. Genome-wide SNP genotypes for about 55% of the roughly 670 donors were used in a later genetic analysis, which treated that subset as a discovery cohort. The study profiled the T cell repertoires of approximately 700 subjects by immunosequencing and related them to cytomegalovirus serostatus. To predict cytomegalovirus infection status, the study combined high-throughput TCR immunosequencing, statistical association of individual TCRs with disease status, and machine learning. In the later analysis, no new phenotypic data were used to find candidate immune exposures; instead, reliance was placed on TCR beta sequences and their occurrence across donors. HLA typing covered class I and class II loci at four-digit resolution. In addition to the first cohort of 666 subjects, a separate validation cohort of 120 different subjects was used. Alongside the repertoire data, information on donor age, sex, ethnicity and CMV serostatus was compiled. What the authors observed across the whole study: For the cohort, immune exposure information was limited to CMV serostatus. A further reported finding was that TCR beta sequences accurately predicted the HLA-A and HLA-B alleles for most subjects in the first cohort. Specific HLA alleles were associated with 16,951 TCR beta sequences at a false discovery rate of 0.05 in a later analysis. According to a later analysis, most CMV-associated TCR beta chains appeared to be HLA-restricted, and the HLA associations seemed to be driven largely by CMV exposure. The classifier was reported to diagnose cytomegalovirus status with high specificity and sensitivity in both the original cohort and the validation cohort. A later analysis found that HLA-associated TCR beta chains were more clonally expanded and had lower generation probabilities than equally common non-associated chains. A few of the identified cytomegalovirus-associated TCR beta chains were confirmed in vitro to be specific for cytomegalovirus antigens. Most TCR sequences were observed very rarely across donors, whereas some public TCRs were present in many individuals. Linkage disequilibrium might explain the correlated functional status among segregating V segments, but an unknown experimental factor could not be excluded. Strong co-occurrence of HLA alleles, especially DR and DQ, made assigning TCR associations to individual alleles difficult. The sequencing pipeline was judged likely to have produced a cluster of highly shared sequence variants as a technical artifact. Some IMGT-functional V segments, including TRBV6-2 and TRBV6-3, could not be told apart with the 87-base-pair reads, so those segments were excluded. A later genetic analysis reported fewer N-insertions in productive TCRs among donors in an Asian-associated ancestry cluster than the approximately 670-donor mean. According to the authors, the approach could potentially be generalized to other disease states and immunological phenotypes. The earlier analysis of about 600 of the donors excluded seventeen rarely observed V segments, including chromosome 9 orphons, because counts were too low. Roughly uniform sequencing depth across donors was assumed in presence/absence analyses, although this assumption may not hold. A total of 150 to 200 TCR beta chains were listed by the study as associated with cytomegalovirus. A later analysis reported that several top co-occurrence clusters appeared linked to parvovirus B19, influenza, CMV and Epstein-Barr virus. According to a later analysis, TCR association rates differed among HLA loci, with DRB1 alleles showing the most associated TCRs and HLA-C alleles showing the fewest. Because some donors lacked HLA typing at each locus, the association tests relied only on the typed subset. In a later genetic analysis, a missense DCLRE1C variant was associated with V-gene and J-gene trimming of TCR beta chains, and the association was replicated in an independent cohort. An earlier analysis of approximately 540 of the donors showed that most TCR beta V segments appeared in productive rearrangements either about 87% or about 30% of the time, which broadly matched IMGT annotations. This cohort had only TCR beta chains sequenced, and the lack of alpha or paired-chain data limited which features could be detected.

Receptor amplification or capture employed the immunoSEQ multiplex PCR assay. A mixture of 60 forward primers for TCR Vbeta segments and 13 reverse primers for TCR Jbeta segments was used in the multiplex PCR. A multiplex PCR assay on genomic DNA amplified the CDR3 region of rearranged TCR beta genes. Amplified TCR beta libraries were sequenced as 87-base-pair reads on the Illumina HiSeq System. The paper's data handling went like this. A later analysis counted approximately 76 million unique TCR beta chains across the 650 to 800 repertoires, and around 9.9 million of these chains were shared by at least two donors. To remove PCR and sequencing errors, raw reads were error-corrected and collapsed into unique sequences using a nearest-neighbor algorithm that merged closely related sequences. Alignment of CDR3 sequences to IMGT reference sequences was used to assign V, D and J gene segments. For a sequence to be retained, at least a six-nucleotide match to both a V gene segment and a J gene segment was required. A rearrangement was called productive if the CDR3 had no stop codons and remained in frame with V and J, and every other rearrangement was called non-productive. CDR3 was defined by IMGT convention, running from the second conserved V-encoded cysteine to the conserved J-encoded phenylalanine. Sequences without an unambiguous match to a single V gene segment were excluded from the earlier analysis of about 600 of the donors. In an earlier analysis of 450 to 750 of the donors, a V segment was called functional when productive rearrangements were above 56.7%, and segregating when the standard deviation between donors exceeded 5%. A statistical classification framework was developed to diagnose cytomegalovirus status using the catalog of TCR beta chain sequences. A later analysis assigned V and J genes by comparing TCR nucleotide sequences with IMGT/GENE-DB human TR gene sequences. A later analysis assigned CDR3 sequences and most-parsimonious VDJ recombination scenarios with the TCRdist pipeline. In a later analysis, each TCR beta chain was defined by its CDR3 amino acid sequence together with its V-gene family, and reads lacking a unique V-gene family were excluded. In a later analysis, around 650 highly shared, low-generation-probability nucleotide sequences were removed to address suspected cross-contamination and a sequencing artifact. For each public chain, a later analysis derived a clonal expansion index from normalized ranks of inferred template counts within each repertoire. In a later analysis, generation probabilities were computed with a VDJ recombination model fitted to out-of-frame rearrangements, and the resulting probabilities were checked against IGoR. In a later analysis, TCR-TCR, TCR-HLA and TCR-CMV co-occurrence was scored with hypergeometric tests, and a repertoire-size bias correction was applied to TCR pairs. To estimate false discovery rates, a later analysis permuted the HLA or CMV assignments 20 times. In a later analysis, co-occurring TCRs were grouped with DBSCAN, and TCRdist sequence similarity was added when clustering was performed within HLA-allele-positive subsets. Repertoires with fewer than 30,000 or more than 120,000 public chains were left out of co-occurrence clustering, as were several repertoires with anomalous nucleotide sharing. Sourced from immuneACCESS, this table was stored by TCRdb with only in-frame sequences that have V and J called. A share of the clones is absent; for the studies checked, an unresolved V gene accounts for under half, and the remainder has no known explanation. The V and J calls and clone size are taken from that table; D and trimming were inferred from the DNA. The sample table lists 100,000 to 150,000 clones, roughly three quarters of them with a count of one. The ten largest make up 0.8% to 0.95% of the sample.

Note on this clone: Its recognized antigen is unknown. Per-base quality was not reported, and no clone a single base away is much larger than it.

V is pruned by 4 bases and J by 7 bases, leaving 15 bases of the junction without a gene match. CDR1 and CDR2 are read off the germline V gene as SGHTA and FQGTGA. Reading from cysteine to phenylalanine, the CDR3 counts 17 amino acids. Only CDR3 DNA is held: 51 bases, read in frame from base 1. The cohort was made up of 666 healthy bone marrow donors. At the time of sampling, every cohort member was nominally healthy, though immune exposures that went unrecorded were likely present. The donor was CMV seronegative and belonged to the group of 352 seronegative cohort members. Every donor gave a peripheral blood sample, and the peripheral blood mononuclear cells from that sample were used for TCR beta sequencing. Genomic DNA extraction from the blood cell samples was performed with the Qiagen DNeasy Blood Extraction Kit.

Sequencing used PBMCs. The clonotype comes from a woman aged 55-69 years in good health and CMV-seronegative. Recombination joined TRBV7-3 with TRBJ2-3; the junction holds 9 bases that match TRBD2. At the DNA level, the sequence is TGTGCCAGCAGCTCCAGCGGTGGCGGGGGGGCTTTTTATACGCAGTATTTT. Its protein reads: CASSSSGGGGAFYTQYF.